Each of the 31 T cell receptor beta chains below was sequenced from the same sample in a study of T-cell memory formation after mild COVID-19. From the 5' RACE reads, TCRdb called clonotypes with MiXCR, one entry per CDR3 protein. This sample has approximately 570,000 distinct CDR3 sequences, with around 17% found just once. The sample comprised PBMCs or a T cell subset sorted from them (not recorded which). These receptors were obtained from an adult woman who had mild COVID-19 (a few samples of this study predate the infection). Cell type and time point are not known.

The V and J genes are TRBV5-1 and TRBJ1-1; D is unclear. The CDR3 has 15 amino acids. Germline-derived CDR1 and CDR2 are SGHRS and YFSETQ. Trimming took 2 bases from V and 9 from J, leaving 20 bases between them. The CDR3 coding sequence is TGCGCCAGCAGCTTCCAGGACCCCATTCCGGAACAAGCTTTCTTT. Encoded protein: CASSFQDPIPEQAFF. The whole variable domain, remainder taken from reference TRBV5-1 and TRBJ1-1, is KAGVTQTPRYLIKTRGQQVTLSCSPISGHRSVSWYQQTPGQGLQFLFEYFSETQRNKGNFPGRFSGRQFSNSRSEMNVSTLELGDSALYLCASSFQDPIPEQAFFGQGTRLTVV.

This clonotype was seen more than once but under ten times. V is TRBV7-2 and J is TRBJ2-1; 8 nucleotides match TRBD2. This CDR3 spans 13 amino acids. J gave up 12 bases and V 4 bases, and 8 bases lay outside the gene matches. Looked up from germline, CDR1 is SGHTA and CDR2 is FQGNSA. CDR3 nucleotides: TGTGCCAGCAGCTCGCCAAGCGGGGGATCGCAGTTCTTC. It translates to CASSSPSGGSQFF.

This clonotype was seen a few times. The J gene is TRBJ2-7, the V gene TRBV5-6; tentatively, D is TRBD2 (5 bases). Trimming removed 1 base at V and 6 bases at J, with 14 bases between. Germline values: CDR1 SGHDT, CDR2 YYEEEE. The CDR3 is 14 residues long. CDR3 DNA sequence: TGTGCCAGCAGCTTGCTCTCTGAGGGTGGCGAGCAGTACTTC. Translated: CASSLLSEGGEQYF.

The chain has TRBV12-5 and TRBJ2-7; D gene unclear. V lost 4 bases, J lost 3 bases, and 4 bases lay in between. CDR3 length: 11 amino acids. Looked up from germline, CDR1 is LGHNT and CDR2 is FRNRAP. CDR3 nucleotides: TGTGCTAGTGGTTCTGACTACGAGCAGTACTTC. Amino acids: CASGSDYEQYF.

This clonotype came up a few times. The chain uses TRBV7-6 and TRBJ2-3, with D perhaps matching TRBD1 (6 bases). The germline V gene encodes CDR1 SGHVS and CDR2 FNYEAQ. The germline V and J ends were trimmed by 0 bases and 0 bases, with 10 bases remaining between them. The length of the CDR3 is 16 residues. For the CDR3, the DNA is TGTGCCAGCAGCTTAGCGCTGGGGGCTAGCACAGATACGCAGTATTTT. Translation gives CASSLALGASTDTQYF.

In nucleotides, the CDR3 is TGTGCCAGCACCACCGGGCTACGTAGGGAGACCCAGTACTTC. Its translation is CASTTGLRRETQYF. The chain couples TRBV12-3 or TRBV12-4 to TRBJ2-5; D is uncertain. The CDR3 consists of 14 residues. With 7 bases removed from V and 5 bases from J, the gap between germline ends came to 17 bases.

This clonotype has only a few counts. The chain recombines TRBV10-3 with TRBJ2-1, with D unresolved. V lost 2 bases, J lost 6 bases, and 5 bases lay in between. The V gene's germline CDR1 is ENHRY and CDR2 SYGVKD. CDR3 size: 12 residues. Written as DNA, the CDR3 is TGTGCCATCAGTGAGACCACCAATGAGCAGTTCTTC. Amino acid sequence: CAISETTNEQFF.

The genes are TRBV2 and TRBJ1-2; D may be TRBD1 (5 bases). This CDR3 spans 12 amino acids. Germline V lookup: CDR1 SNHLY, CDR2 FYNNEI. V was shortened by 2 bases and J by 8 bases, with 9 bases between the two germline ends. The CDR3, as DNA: TGTGCCAGCAGTGAACGGGGGGACGGCTACACCTTC. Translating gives CASSERGDGYTF.

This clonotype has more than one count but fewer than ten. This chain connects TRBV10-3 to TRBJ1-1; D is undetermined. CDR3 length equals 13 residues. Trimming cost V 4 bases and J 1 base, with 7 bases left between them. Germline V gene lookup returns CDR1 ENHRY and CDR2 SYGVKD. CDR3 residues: CAISGTRNTEAFF. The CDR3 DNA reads TGTGCCATCAGTGGGACGAGGAACACTGAAGCTTTCTTT.

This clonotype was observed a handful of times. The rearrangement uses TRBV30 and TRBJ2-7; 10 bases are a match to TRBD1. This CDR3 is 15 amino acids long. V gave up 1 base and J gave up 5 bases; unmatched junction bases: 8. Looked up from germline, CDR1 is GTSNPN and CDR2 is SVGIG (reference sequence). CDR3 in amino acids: CAWSAPGQGRDEQYF. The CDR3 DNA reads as TGTGCCTGGAGTGCCCCGGGACAGGGGCGCGACGAGCAGTACTTC.

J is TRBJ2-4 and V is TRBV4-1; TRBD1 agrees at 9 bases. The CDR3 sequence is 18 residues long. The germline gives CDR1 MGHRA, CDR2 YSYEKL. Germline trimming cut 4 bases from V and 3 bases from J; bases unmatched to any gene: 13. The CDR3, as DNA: TGCGCCAGCAGCCTCTCTTATACAGGGGGCGCCGGCAAAAACATTCAGTACTTC. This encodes CASSLSYTGGAGKNIQYF.

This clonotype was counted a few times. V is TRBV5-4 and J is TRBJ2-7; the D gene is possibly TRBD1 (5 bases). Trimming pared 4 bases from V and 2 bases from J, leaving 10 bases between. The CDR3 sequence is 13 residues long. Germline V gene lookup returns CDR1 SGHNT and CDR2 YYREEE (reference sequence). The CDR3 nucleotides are TGTGCCAGCAGCCCCAGGACAACCTACGAGCAGTACTTC. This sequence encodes CASSPRTTYEQYF. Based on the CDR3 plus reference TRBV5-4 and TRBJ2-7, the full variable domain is ETGVTQSPTHLIKTRGQQVTLRCSSQSGHNTVSWYQQALGQGPQFIFQYYREEENGRGNFPPRFSGLQFPNYSSELNVNALELDDSALYLCASSPRTTYEQYFGPGTRLTVT.

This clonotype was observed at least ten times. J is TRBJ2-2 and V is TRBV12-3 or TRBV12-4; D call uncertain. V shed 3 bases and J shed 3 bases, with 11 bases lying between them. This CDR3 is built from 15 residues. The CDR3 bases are TGTGCCAGCAGTTTCCGTGGGGTGGACACCGGGGAGCTGTTTTTT. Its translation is CASSFRGVDTGELFF.

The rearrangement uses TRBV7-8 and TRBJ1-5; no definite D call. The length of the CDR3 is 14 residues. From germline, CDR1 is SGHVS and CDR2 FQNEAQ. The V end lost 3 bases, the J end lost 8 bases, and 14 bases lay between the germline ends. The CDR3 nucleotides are TGTGCCAGCAGCTTGATTTTGGCTACTGAGCCCCAGCATTTT. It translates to CASSLILATEPQHF.

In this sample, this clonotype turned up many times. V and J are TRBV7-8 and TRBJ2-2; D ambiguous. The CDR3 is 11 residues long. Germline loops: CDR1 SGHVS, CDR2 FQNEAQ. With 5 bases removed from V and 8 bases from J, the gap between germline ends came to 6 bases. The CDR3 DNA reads TGTGCCAGCAGCCTTGAGGGGGAGCTGTTTTTT. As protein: CASSLEGELFF.

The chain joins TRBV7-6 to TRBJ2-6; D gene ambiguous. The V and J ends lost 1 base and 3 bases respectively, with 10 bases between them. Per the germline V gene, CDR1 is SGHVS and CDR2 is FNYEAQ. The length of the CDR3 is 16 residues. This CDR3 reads CASSLVVVSGANVLTF. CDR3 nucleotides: TGTGCCAGCAGCTTAGTCGTTGTCAGTGGGGCCAACGTCCTGACTTTC.

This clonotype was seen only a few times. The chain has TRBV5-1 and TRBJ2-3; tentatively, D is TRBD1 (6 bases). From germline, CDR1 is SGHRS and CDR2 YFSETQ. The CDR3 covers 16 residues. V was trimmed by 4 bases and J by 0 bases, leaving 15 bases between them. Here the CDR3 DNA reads TGCGCCAGCAGCCTAGGGACACCCGCTAGCACAGATACGCAGTATTTT. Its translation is CASSLGTPASTDTQYF.

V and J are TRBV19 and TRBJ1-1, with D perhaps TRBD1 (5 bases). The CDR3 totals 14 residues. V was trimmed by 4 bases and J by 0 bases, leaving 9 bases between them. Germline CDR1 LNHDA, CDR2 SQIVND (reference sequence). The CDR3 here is CASSRGTVNTEAFF. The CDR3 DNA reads TGTGCCAGTAGTAGGGGGACGGTGAACACTGAAGCTTTCTTT.

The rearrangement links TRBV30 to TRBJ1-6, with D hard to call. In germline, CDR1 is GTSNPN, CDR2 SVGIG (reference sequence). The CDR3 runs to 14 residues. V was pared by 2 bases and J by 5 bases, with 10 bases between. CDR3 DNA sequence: TGTGCCTGGAGTTTTGGAGACAATAATTCACCCCTCCACTTT. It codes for CAWSFGDNNSPLHF. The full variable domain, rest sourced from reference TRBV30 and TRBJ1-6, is SQTIHQWPATLVQPVGSPLSLECTVEGTSNPNLYWYRQAAGRGLQLLFYSVGIGQISSEVPQNLSASRPQDRQFILSSKKLLLSDSGFYLCAWSFGDNNSPLHFGNGTRLTVT.

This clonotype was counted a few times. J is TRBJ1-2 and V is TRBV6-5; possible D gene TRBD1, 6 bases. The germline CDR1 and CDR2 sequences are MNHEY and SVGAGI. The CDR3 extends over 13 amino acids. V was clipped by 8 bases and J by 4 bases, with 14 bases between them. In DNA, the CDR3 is TGTGCCAGCCGGGCCAGGGGTGCCTATGGCTACACCTTC. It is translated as CASRARGAYGYTF.

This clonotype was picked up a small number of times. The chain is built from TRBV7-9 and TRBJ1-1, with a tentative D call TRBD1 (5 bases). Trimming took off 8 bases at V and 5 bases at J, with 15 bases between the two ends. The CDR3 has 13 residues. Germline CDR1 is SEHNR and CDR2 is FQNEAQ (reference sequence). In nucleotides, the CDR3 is TGTGCCAGCCTGCGGGGCTTGGGGACTGAAGCTTTCTTT. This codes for CASLRGLGTEAFF.

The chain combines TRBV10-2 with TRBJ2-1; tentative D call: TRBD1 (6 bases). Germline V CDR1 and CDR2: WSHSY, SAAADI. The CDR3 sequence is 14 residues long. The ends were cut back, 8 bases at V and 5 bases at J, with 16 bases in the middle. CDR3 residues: CASDQTGTNNEQFF. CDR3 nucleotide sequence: TGCGCCAGCGATCAAACAGGGACCAACAATGAGCAGTTCTTC.

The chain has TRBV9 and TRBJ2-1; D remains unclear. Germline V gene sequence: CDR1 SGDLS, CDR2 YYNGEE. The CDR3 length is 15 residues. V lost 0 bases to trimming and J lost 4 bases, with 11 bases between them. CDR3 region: CASSVGRAGYNEQFF. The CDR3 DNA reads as TGTGCCAGCAGCGTAGGAAGGGCCGGGTACAATGAGCAGTTCTTC.

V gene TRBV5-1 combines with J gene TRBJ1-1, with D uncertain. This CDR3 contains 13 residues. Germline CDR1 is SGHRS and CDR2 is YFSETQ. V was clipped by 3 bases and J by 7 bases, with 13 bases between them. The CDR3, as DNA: TGCGCCAGCAGCTACCCGGGCCTCCTTGAAGCTTTCTTT. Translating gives CASSYPGLLEAFF.

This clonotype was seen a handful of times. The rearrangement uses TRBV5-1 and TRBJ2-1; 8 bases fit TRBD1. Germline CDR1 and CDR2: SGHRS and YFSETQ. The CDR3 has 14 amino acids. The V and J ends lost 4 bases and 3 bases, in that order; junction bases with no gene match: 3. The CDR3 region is CASSGGQGYNEQFF. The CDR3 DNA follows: TGCGCCAGCAGCGGCGGACAGGGCTACAATGAGCAGTTCTTC.

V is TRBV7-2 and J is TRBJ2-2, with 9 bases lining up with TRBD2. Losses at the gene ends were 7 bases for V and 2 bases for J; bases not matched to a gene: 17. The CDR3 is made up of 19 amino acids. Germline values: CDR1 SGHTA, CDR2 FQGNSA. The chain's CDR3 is CASTNSQAGGRVNTGELFF. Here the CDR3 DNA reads TGTGCCAGCACCAACTCGCAGGCGGGAGGGAGGGTAAACACCGGGGAGCTGTTTTTT.

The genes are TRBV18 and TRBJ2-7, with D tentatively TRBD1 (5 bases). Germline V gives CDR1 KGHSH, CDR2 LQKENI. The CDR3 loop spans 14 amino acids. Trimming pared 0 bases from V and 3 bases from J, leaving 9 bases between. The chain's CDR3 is CASSPPGRHYEQYF. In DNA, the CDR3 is TGTGCCAGCTCACCACCGGGGCGTCACTACGAGCAGTACTTC. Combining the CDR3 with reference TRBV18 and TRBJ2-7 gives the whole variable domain NAGVMQNPRHLVRRRGQEARLRCSPMKGHSHVYWYRQLPEEGLKFMVYLQKENIIDESGMPKERFSAEFPKEGPSILRIQQVVRGDSAAYFCASSPPGRHYEQYFGPGTRLTVT.

As DNA, the CDR3 is TGTGCCAGCAGCCCAGGGTTGAACTATGGCTACACCTTC. It specifies CASSPGLNYGYTF. The rearrangement joins TRBV9 to TRBJ1-2; D may be TRBD1 (5 bases). CDR3 size: 13 residues. V shed 4 bases and J shed 2 bases, with 9 bases lying between them. CDR1 is SGDLS and CDR2 is YYNGEE in the germline V gene.

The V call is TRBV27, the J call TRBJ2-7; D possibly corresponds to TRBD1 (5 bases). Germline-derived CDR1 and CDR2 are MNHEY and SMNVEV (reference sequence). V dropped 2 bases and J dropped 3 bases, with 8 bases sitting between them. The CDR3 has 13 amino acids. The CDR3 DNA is TGTGCCAGCAGTTTAAGGCAGGGCTACGAGCAGTACTTC. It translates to CASSLRQGYEQYF.

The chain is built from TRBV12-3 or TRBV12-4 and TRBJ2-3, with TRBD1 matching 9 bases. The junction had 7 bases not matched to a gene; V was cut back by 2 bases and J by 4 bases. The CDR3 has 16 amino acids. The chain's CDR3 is CASSLFGTGFADTQYF. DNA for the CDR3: TGTGCCAGCAGTTTATTCGGGACAGGGTTTGCAGATACGCAGTATTTT.

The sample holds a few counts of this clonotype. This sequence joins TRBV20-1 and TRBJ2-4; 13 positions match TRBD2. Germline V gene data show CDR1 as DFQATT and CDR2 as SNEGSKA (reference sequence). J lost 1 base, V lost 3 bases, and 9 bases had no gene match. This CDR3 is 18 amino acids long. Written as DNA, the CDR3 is TGCAGTGCTAGTCCGGGACTAGCGGGAATGAGGGCCAAAAACATTCAGTACTTC. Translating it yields CSASPGLAGMRAKNIQYF.